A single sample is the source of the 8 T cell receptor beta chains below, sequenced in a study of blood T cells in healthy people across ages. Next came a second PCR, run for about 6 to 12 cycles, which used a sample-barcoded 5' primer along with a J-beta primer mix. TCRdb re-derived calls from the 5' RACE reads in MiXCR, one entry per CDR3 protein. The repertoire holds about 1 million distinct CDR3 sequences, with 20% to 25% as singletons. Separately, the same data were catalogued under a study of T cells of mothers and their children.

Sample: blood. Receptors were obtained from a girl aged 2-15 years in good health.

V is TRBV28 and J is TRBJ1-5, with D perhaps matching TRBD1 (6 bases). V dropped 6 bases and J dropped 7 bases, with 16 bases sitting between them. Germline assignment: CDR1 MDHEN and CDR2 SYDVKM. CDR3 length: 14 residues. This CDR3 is CASSKGQTRQPQHF. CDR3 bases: TGTGCCAGCAGCAAAGGACAGACGCGGCAGCCCCAGCATTTT.

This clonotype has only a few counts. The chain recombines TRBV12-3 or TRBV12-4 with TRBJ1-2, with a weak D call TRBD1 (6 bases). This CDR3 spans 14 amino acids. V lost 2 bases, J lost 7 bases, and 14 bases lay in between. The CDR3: CASSLSGAGFGYTF. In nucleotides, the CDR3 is TGTGCCAGCAGTTTATCGGGGGCCGGATTTGGCTACACCTTC.

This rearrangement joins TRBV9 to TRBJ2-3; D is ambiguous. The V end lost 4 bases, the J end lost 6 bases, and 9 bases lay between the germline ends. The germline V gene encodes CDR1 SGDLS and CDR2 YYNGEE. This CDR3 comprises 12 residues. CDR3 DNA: TGTGCCAGCAGCACCCTCGACGATACGCAGTATTTT. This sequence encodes CASSTLDDTQYF.

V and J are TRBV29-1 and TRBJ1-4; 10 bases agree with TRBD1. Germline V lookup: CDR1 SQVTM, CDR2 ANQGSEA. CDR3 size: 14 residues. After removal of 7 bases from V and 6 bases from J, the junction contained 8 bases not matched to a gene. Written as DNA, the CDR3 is TGCAGCGCCGTCCGACAGGGGGCAGATGAAAAACTGTTTTTT. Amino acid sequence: CSAVRQGADEKLFF.

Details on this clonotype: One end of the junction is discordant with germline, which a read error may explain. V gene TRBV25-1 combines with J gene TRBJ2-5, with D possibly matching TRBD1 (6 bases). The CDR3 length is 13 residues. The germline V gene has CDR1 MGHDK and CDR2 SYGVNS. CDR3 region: CASHTGNDGAWFF. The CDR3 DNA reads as TGTGCCAGCCATACAGGGAATGACGGCGCCTGGTTCTTC.

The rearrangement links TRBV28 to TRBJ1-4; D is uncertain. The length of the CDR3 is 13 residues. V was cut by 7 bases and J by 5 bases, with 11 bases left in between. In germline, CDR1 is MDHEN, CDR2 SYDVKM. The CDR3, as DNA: TGTGCCAGCATCGGGAACTTAAATGAAAAACTGTTTTTT. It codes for CASIGNLNEKLFF.

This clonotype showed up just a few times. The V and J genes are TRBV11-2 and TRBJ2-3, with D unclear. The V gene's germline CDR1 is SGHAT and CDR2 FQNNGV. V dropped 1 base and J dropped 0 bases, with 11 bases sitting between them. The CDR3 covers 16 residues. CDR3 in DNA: TGTGCCAGCAGCTTAGGGGTCCTTACTAGCACAGATACGCAGTATTTT. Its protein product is CASSLGVLTSTDTQYF.

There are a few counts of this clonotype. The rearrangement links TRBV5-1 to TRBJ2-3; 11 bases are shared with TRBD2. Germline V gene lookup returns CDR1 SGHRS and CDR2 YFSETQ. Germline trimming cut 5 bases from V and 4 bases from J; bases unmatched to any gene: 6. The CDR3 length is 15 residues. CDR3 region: CASSPTSGSSDTQYF. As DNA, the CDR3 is TGCGCCAGCAGTCCCACTAGCGGGAGTTCAGATACGCAGTATTTT.